This T cell receptor (beta chain) was recovered during a study of CD8 T cells in ankylosing spondylitis. The germline V gene encodes CDR1 SGHNT and CDR2 YENEEA. This CDR3 has 18 residues. V gave up 3 bases and J gave up 0 bases, with 18 bases separating them. One entry per CDR3 protein, called by TCRdb with MiXCR from the 5' RACE reads. The sample contains 200,000 to 300,000 distinct CDR3 sequences, under 8.5% of which appear only once. This clonotype occurred a few times. Sequenced input: blood, either unsorted or a sorted T cell fraction (not recorded which). The chain has TRBV11-3 and TRBJ2-1, with unresolved D. This clonotype was sampled from a female donor with ankylosing spondylitis or in good health (not recorded which). CDR3 sequence (DNA): TGTGCCAGCAGCTTTAACTCCGGGTCGATGTACTCCTACAATGAGCAGTTCTTC. It encodes CASSFNSGSMYSYNEQFF.